This T cell receptor beta chain was observed in a study of cytomegalovirus exposure and HLA in healthy donors. Both 60 Vbeta primers and 13 Jbeta primers went into the PCR. TCRdb keeps only in-frame clones here, not all; method: immunoSEQ multiplex PCR. The top ten hold under 7% of the sample, which has around 130,000 clones, 75% to 90% seen once. Germline V gene lookup returns CDR1 SQVTM and CDR2 ANQGSEA. The V end lost 4 bases, the J end lost 5 bases, and 12 bases lay between the germline ends. The CDR3 has 12 amino acids. The chain carries TRBV29-1 and TRBJ2-7, with a weak D call TRBD1 (5 bases). The source is a woman in her 30s in good health and CMV-seropositive. Sequenced: PBMCs. The CDR3 loop is CSVVAGSNEQYF. The CDR3 coding sequence is TGCAGCGTTGTCGCAGGGTCTAACGAGCAGTACTTC.